This T cell receptor (beta chain) is from a study of metastatic and nonmetastatic thyroid tumors. Points from the study as a whole: The study reportedly found significantly higher TCR beta diversity in malignant thyroid tumors than benign nodules, in blood and tumor.

TCRdb re-called clones from the PCR reads using MiXCR. The table includes approximately 17,000 clones, about a quarter detected once. Of note for this clone: Its antigen is currently unknown.

The V gene's germline CDR1 is LGHDT and CDR2 YNNKEL (reference sequence). Trimming shortened V by 3 bases and J by 2 bases, and 4 bases separated the two germline ends. The CDR3 consists of 13 residues. Thyroid surgery was performed in patients who had received no treatment beforehand. This TCR came from a female donor with papillary thyroid cancer or a benign thyroid nodule (not recorded which). Some clones in this sample may be carry-over from other donors' samples. The rearrangement joins TRBV3-1 to TRBJ2-2; D not resolved. The sequenced material came from tumor tissue. CDR3 protein: CASSQTNTGELFF. The CDR3 region has the DNA TGTGCCAGCAGCCAGACTAACACCGGGGAGCTGTTTTTT.